The 20 T cell receptor beta chains presented below share a single source sample, sequenced in a study of T cell responses to AZD1222 COVID-19 vaccine. Using immunoSEQ multiplex PCR, the repertoire was profiled, and TCRdb retains in-frame clones only, with some absent. This table holds approximately 150,000 clones, 70% to 90% found once. The material sequenced was peripheral blood, taken on day 0 of AZD1222 vaccination. The source of these receptors is an adult in good health.

The chain uses TRBV6-4 and TRBJ2-3; D unresolved. The germline V gene encodes CDR1 MRHNA and CDR2 SNTAGT. The CDR3 runs 14 residues. Trimming removed 6 bases at V and 1 base at J, with 11 bases between. Here the CDR3 reads CASSTTPGTDTQYF. The DNA for the CDR3 is TGTGCCAGCAGCACCACACCTGGCACAGATACGCAGTATTTT.

This sequence joins TRBV7-9 and TRBJ2-1; D is perhaps TRBD1 or TRBD2 (6 bases each). CDR1 is SEHNR, CDR2 FQNEAQ, per germline (reference sequence). The ends were cut back, 5 bases at V and 15 bases at J, with 20 bases in the middle. This CDR3 comprises 13 residues. CDR3 bases: TGTGCCAGCAGCGATCAAAGGGGGGCCCATCTGTTCTTC. Protein product: CASSDQRGAHLFF.

This chain links TRBV15 with TRBJ1-1; D not resolved. CDR1 is LNHNV, CDR2 YYDKDF, per germline (reference sequence). The CDR3 sequence is 15 residues long. V was clipped by 0 bases and J by 1 base, with 9 bases between them. CDR3 bases: TGTGCCACCAGCAGAGATGGGCAGGAGAACACTGAAGCTTTCTTT. It is translated as CATSRDGQENTEAFF.

The V gene is TRBV7-9, the J gene TRBJ2-1; TRBD2 might be the D (5 bases). Germline V gene lookup returns CDR1 SEHNR and CDR2 FQNEAQ (reference sequence). Trimming removed 5 bases from V and 5 bases from J, with 10 bases in between. The CDR3 runs to 13 residues. In DNA, the CDR3 is TGTGCCAGCAGCGGAGGTATCGACAATGAGCAGTTCTTC. As protein: CASSGGIDNEQFF.

The CDR3 region is CASSLYSENEQYF. In nucleotides, the CDR3 is TGTGCCAGCAGCTTATATTCAGAAAACGAGCAGTACTTC. V gene TRBV7-9 combines with J gene TRBJ2-7; D unresolved. The CDR3 is 13 amino acids. Germline V gene data show CDR1 as SEHNR and CDR2 as FQNEAQ (reference sequence). Trimming removed 2 bases from V and 5 bases from J, with 10 bases in between. Full variable domain (missing parts from reference TRBV7-9 and TRBJ2-7): DTGVSQNPRHKITKRGQNVTFRCDPISEHNRLYWYRQTLGQGPEFLTYFQNEAQLEKSRLLSDRFSAERPKGSFSTLEIQRTEQGDSAMYLCASSLYSENEQYFGPGTRLTVT.

V and J are TRBV7-9 and TRBJ2-7, with 7 nucleotides matching TRBD1. The CDR3 loop spans 15 amino acids. With 5 bases clipped from V and 1 base from J, the junction kept 8 bases outside the gene matches. Germline CDR1 SEHNR, CDR2 FQNEAQ (reference sequence). CDR3 amino acids: CASSLLGDRSYEQYF. The CDR3 DNA is TGTGCCAGCAGCCTGTTGGGGGACAGATCCTACGAGCAGTACTTC.

This rearrangement joins TRBV28 to TRBJ1-2, with 11 bases aligning to TRBD1. Germline values: CDR1 MDHEN, CDR2 SYDVKM. The CDR3 contains 14 residues. V shed 8 bases and J 2 bases; nucleotides not matched to a gene: 4. The CDR3 bases are TGTGCCAGCGGAGGACAGGGGGCCAACTATGGCTACACCTTC. Translating it yields CASGGQGANYGYTF.

This clone has just a few counts. V gene TRBV28 combines with J gene TRBJ1-4; D is possibly TRBD1 (6 bases). Trimming stripped 5 bases from V and 0 bases from J, with 10 bases between. Germline values: CDR1 MDHEN, CDR2 SYDVKM. The CDR3 has 15 amino acids. The CDR3: CASSQKGATNEKLFF. CDR3 nucleotide sequence: TGTGCCAGCAGTCAGAAGGGGGCAACTAATGAAAAACTGTTTTTT.

For the CDR3, the DNA is TGTGCCAGCAGCCGACCGGGCCTATTTCCTCCCGAGCAGTACTTC. This translates into CASSRPGLFPPEQYF. V gene TRBV7-9 combines with J gene TRBJ2-7; D remains unclear. This CDR3 is 15 amino acids long. Trimming shortened V by 5 bases and J by 6 bases, and 20 bases separated the two germline ends. Germline V CDR1 and CDR2: SEHNR, FQNEAQ (reference sequence).

This clone was picked up one time. The V call is TRBV18, the J call TRBJ2-7; no reliable D call. Trimming took off 2 bases at V and 0 bases at J, with 5 bases between the two ends. Germline loops: CDR1 KGHSH, CDR2 LQKENI. CDR3 length equals 13 residues. This CDR3 reads CASSPGSSYEQYF. CDR3 sequence (DNA): TGTGCCAGCTCACCAGGTAGCTCCTACGAGCAGTACTTC.

The V and J genes are TRBV27 and TRBJ1-2; no clear D. V gave up 4 bases and J gave up 4 bases, with 13 bases separating them. CDR1 and CDR2 (germline): MNHEY, SMNVEV (reference sequence). The CDR3 is 14 amino acids. The chain's CDR3 is CASSSKMGVYGYTF. DNA for the CDR3: TGTGCCAGCAGTTCAAAAATGGGAGTCTATGGCTACACCTTC.

The chain has TRBV4-2 and TRBJ1-2, with 8 bases matching TRBD1. Germline lookup yields CDR1 LGHNA and CDR2 YNFKEQ. The CDR3 runs to 15 residues. V lost 4 bases to trimming and J lost 3 bases; unmatched junction nucleotides: 7. Here the CDR3 reads CASSPSDRGDYGYTF. The CDR3 DNA reads TGTGCCAGCAGCCCTTCAGACAGGGGAGACTATGGCTACACCTTC.

The chain links TRBV5-4 to TRBJ2-7; D is perhaps TRBD2 (5 bases). The germline gives CDR1 SGHNT, CDR2 YYREEE (reference sequence). Trimming removed 2 bases at V and 3 bases at J, with 12 bases between. This CDR3 contains 14 residues. The CDR3, as DNA: TGTGCCAGCAGCTTCTCAGCGGCCTTCTACGAGCAGTACTTC. Amino acids: CASSFSAAFYEQYF.

This clone was detected only a few times. The rearrangement links TRBV7-3 to TRBJ2-1; a possible D gene is TRBD2 (5 bases). Germline CDR1 SGHTA, CDR2 FQGTGA. The CDR3 sequence is 13 residues long. With 1 base removed from V and 5 bases from J, the gap between germline ends came to 6 bases. CDR3: CASSLNGDNEQFF. The CDR3 DNA reads TGTGCCAGCAGCTTAAACGGGGACAATGAGCAGTTCTTC. Using reference TRBV7-3 and TRBJ2-1 for the parts outside the CDR3, the full variable domain is GAGVSQTPSNKVTEKGKYVELRCDPISGHTALYWYRQSLGQGPEFLIYFQGTGAADDSGLPNDRFFAVRPEGSVSTLKIQRTERGDSAVYLCASSLNGDNEQFFGPGTRLTVL.

This chain uses TRBV25-1 with TRBJ2-7, with no clear D. CDR1 and CDR2 (germline): MGHDK, SYGVNS. This CDR3 contains 12 residues. Trimming left V 5 bases short and J 3 bases short, with 8 bases between. Here the CDR3 reads CASSRAGYEQYF. In DNA, the CDR3 is TGTGCCAGCAGTAGAGCCGGCTACGAGCAGTACTTC.

V usage is TRBV2 and J usage is TRBJ2-6; tentatively, D is TRBD1 (6 bases). The length of the CDR3 is 15 residues. Germline-derived CDR1 and CDR2 are SNHLY and FYNNEI. V was shortened by 6 bases and J by 4 bases, with 13 bases between the two germline ends. The CDR3 DNA follows: TGTGCCAGCAGAGTGGGACAAGCCGGGGCCAACGTCCTGACTTTC. The encoded protein is CASRVGQAGANVLTF. The whole variable domain, remainder taken from reference TRBV2 and TRBJ2-6, is EPEVTQTPSHQVTQMGQEVILRCVPISNHLYFYWYRQILGQKVEFLVSFYNNEISEKSEIFDDQFSVERPDGSNFTLKIRSTKLEDSAMYFCASRVGQAGANVLTFGAGSRLTVL.

This clone was picked up a small number of times. The V gene is TRBV7-2, the J gene TRBJ2-1, with D hard to call. There are 13 residues in the CDR3. The V end was cut by 3 bases, the J end by 8 bases, with 11 bases between. Germline V gives CDR1 SGHTA, CDR2 FQGNSA. This chain's CDR3 is CASSFFRVDEQFF. CDR3 DNA sequence: TGTGCCAGCAGCTTCTTTCGGGTGGATGAGCAGTTCTTC.

V is TRBV18 and J is TRBJ1-3; TRBD1 matches 7 bases. Germline loops: CDR1 KGHSH, CDR2 LQKENI. The length of the CDR3 is 14 residues. V was pared by 5 bases and J by 4 bases, with 5 bases of the junction left unmatched. The CDR3 reads CASSKTGAGNTIYF. In DNA form, the CDR3 reads TGTGCCAGCTCAAAAACAGGGGCCGGAAACACCATATATTTT.

This clone was picked up a small number of times. This chain connects TRBV4-3 to TRBJ1-5; no reliable D call. Germline V gene data show CDR1 as LGHNA and CDR2 as YSLEER. Deletions cut 0 bases from V and 4 bases from J, with 13 bases between. There are 16 residues in the CDR3. The CDR3 DNA reads TGCGCCAGCAGCCAAGATTGGCGGACCCCGAATCAGCCCCAGCATTTT. Translating gives CASSQDWRTPNQPQHF.

The gene calls are TRBV28 and TRBJ1-4; 10 bases match TRBD1. Losses at the gene ends were 8 bases for V and 3 bases for J; bases not matched to a gene: 9. Per germline, CDR1 MDHEN and CDR2 SYDVKM. This CDR3 spans 16 amino acids. CDR3 coding DNA: TGTGCCAGCCGGGACAGGGGTAAAGTCGCTAATGAAAAACTGTTTTTT. Translated: CASRDRGKVANEKLFF.